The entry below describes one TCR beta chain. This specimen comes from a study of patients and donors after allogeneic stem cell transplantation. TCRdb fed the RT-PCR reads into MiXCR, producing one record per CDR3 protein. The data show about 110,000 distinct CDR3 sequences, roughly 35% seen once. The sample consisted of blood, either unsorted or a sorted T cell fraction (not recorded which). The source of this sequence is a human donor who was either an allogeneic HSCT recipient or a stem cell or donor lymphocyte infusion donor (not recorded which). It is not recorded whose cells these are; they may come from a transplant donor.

The CDR3 loop reads CASRGRGENEQFF. DNA for the CDR3: TGTGCCAGCAGGGGACGGGGAGAGAATGAGCAGTTCTTC. This chain connects TRBV11-2 to TRBJ2-1; possibly TRBD1 or TRBD2 for D (5 bases each). V was clipped by 6 bases and J by 7 bases, with 13 bases between them. The CDR3 runs 13 residues. CDR1 and CDR2 from the germline V gene are SGHAT and FQNNGV.